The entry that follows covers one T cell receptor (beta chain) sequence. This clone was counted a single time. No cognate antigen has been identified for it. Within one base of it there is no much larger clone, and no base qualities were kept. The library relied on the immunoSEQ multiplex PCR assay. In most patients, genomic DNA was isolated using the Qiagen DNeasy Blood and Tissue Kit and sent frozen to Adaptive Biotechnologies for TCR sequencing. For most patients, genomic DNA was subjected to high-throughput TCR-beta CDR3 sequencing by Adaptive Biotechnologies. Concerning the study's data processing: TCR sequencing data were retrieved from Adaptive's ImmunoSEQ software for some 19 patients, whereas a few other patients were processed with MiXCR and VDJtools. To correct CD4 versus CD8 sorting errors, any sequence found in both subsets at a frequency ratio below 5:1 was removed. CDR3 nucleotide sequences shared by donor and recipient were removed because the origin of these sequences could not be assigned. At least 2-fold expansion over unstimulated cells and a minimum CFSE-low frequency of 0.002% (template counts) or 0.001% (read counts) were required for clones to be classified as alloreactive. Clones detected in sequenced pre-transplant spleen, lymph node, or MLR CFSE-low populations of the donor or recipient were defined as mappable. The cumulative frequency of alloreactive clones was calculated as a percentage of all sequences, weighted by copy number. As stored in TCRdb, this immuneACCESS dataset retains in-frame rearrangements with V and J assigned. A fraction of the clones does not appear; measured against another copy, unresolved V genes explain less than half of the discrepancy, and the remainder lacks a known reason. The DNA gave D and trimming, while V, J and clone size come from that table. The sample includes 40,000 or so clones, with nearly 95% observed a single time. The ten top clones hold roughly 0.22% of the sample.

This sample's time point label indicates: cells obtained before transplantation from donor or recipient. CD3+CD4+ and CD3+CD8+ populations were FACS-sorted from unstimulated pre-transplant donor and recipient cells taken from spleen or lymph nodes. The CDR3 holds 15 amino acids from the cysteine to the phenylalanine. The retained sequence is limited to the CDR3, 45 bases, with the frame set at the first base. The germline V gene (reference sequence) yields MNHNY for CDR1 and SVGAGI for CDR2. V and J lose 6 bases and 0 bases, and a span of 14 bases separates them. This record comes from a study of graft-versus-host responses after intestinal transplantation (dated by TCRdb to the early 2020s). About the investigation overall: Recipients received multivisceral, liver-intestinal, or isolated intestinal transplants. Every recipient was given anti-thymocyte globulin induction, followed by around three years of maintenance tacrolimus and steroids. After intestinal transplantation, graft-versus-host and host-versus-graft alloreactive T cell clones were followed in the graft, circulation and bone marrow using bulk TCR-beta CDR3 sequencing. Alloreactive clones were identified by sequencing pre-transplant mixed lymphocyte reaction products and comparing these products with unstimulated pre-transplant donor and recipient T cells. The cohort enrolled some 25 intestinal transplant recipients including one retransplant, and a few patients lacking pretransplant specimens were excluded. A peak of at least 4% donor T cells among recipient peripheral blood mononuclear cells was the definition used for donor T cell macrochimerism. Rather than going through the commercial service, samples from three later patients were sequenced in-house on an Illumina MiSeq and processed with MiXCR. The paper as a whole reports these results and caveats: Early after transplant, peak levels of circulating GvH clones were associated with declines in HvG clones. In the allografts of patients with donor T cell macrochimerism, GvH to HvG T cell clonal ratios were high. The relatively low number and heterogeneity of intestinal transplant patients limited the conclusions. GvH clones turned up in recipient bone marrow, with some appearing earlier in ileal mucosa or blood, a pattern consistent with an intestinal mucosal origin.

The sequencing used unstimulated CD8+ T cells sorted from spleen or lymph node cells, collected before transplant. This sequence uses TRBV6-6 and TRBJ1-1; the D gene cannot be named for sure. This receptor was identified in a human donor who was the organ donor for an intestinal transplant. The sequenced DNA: TGTGCCAGCAGCGAGGCTAACCTCATGAACACTGAAGCTTTCTTT. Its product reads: CASSEANLMNTEAFF.